Listed below are T cell receptor beta chains from one sample, sequenced in a study of blood T cell repertoires in COVID-19. The method was immunoSEQ multiplex PCR; TCRdb's version includes in-frame clones alone and lacks a portion of them. The sample holds approximately 400,000 clones, about 87% seen once. The material sequenced was peripheral blood. These receptors originate from a woman aged 45-65 years with COVID-19, enrolled during active disease. Both conserved end residues are part of each CDR3. The order of the fields is J gene, V gene, CDR3 protein.

J: TRBJ1-6
V: TRBV9
CDR3: CASTRDTSRNSPLHF

J: TRBJ2-7
V: TRBV19
CDR3: CASSIGSTGNNYEQYF

J: TRBJ1-1
V: TRBV7-8
CDR3: CASSPGQGGDTEAFF

J: TRBJ1-1
V: TRBV30
CDR3: CAWSQGWTEAFF

J: TRBJ2-1
V: TRBV11-1
CDR3: CASSLGTGGLNEQFF

J: TRBJ2-5
V: TRBV3-1/TRBV3-2
CDR3: CASSLLGGDEVQETQYF

J: TRBJ2-7
V: TRBV23-1
CDR3: CASSQPGSYEQYF

J: TRBJ2-7
V: TRBV5-6
CDR3: CASQTRQTAGEQYF

J: TRBJ2-7
V: TRBV28
CDR3: CASIPTSGTGNEQYF

J: TRBJ1-5
V: TRBV7-6
CDR3: CASSLRAGGNQPQHF

J: TRBJ1-1
V: TRBV4-2
CDR3: CASSQDYGGYTEAFF

J: TRBJ1-3
V: TRBV6-5
CDR3: CASTAVRGGNTIYF

J: TRBJ1-1
V: TRBV30
CDR3: CARGPSNTEAFF

J: TRBJ2-7
V: TRBV7-2
CDR3: CASSLWTSDEQYF

J: TRBJ1-1
V: TRBV30
CDR3: CAWSRGLTNTEAFF

J: TRBJ2-2
V: TRBV10-3
CDR3: CAISGQGRTGELFF

J: TRBJ1-4
V: TRBV5-4
CDR3: CASSIGTDEKLFF

J: TRBJ1-5
V: TRBV18
CDR3: CASSPSDRAGQPQHF

J: TRBJ1-1
V: TRBV5-6
CDR3: CASSWGPAGGGTEAFF

J: TRBJ1-2
V: TRBV30
CDR3: CAWSLQGESGYTF

J: TRBJ2-7
V: TRBV5-1
CDR3: CASTKPPGSRAIGKGIRVEQYF

J: TRBJ2-3
V: TRBV7-3
CDR3: CASTRGGPGDTQYF

J: TRBJ2-6
V: TRBV30
CDR3: CAWSITGAGANVLTF

J: TRBJ2-1
V: TRBV6-6
CDR3: CASSLSGDEQFF

J: TRBJ2-1
V: TRBV6-5
CDR3: CASSKQGPNEQFF

J: TRBJ1-5
V: TRBV28
CDR3: CASGGADRGSSNQPQHF

J: TRBJ2-1
V: TRBV6-5
CDR3: CASRDRVRVEQFF

J: TRBJ1-1
V: TRBV30
CDR3: CAWTQGYTEAFF

J: TRBJ2-3
V: TRBV10-2
CDR3: CASSEWSGLAGGLSTDTQYF

J: TRBJ2-1
V: TRBV7-6
CDR3: CASSLSRGPYNEQFF

J: TRBJ2-5
V: TRBV5-1
CDR3: CASRSQQDNAEYF

J: TRBJ1-1
V: TRBV5-6
CDR3: CASSKGLVNTEAFF

J: TRBJ1-5
V: TRBV2
CDR3: CASSVRQGVRQPQHF

J: TRBJ2-4
V: TRBV4-1
CDR3: CASSQDRGGVAGGLAKNIQYF

J: TRBJ2-1
V: TRBV5-1
CDR3: CASSSGIGRVEYNEQFF

J: TRBJ2-7
V: TRBV25-1
CDR3: CASSERGSYEQYF

J: TRBJ2-7
V: TRBV7-9
CDR3: CASSGTSGGSYEQYF

J: TRBJ2-1
V: TRBV18
CDR3: CASSPASGQYFDEQFF

J: TRBJ2-5
V: TRBV12-3/TRBV12-4
CDR3: CASSWRGEETQYF

J: TRBJ1-3
V: TRBV7-8
CDR3: CASSLRHRRDSGNTIYF

J: TRBJ1-6
V: TRBV5-1
CDR3: CASRGGENSPLHF

J: TRBJ2-7
V: TRBV27
CDR3: CASSLKGEDEQYF

J: TRBJ1-1
V: TRBV29-1
CDR3: CSVEEGGAFF

J: TRBJ2-3
V: TRBV2
CDR3: CASSERLAGVNTDTQYF

J: TRBJ2-7
V: TRBV4-1
CDR3: CASSPLQGRDEQYF

J: TRBJ1-6
V: TRBV11-2
CDR3: CASRSLSSYNSPLHF

J: TRBJ1-1
V: TRBV7-9
CDR3: CASSPRGNTEAFF

J: TRBJ1-4
V: TRBV7-9
CDR3: CASSPDRQGRKLFF

J: TRBJ2-1
V: TRBV4-2
CDR3: CASSQGSVGPDNEQFF

J: TRBJ2-7
V: TRBV15
CDR3: CATSRIGQAEHF

J: TRBJ2-7
V: TRBV10-3
CDR3: CAISDLTSSYEQYF

J: TRBJ2-3
V: TRBV5-1
CDR3: CASSWSGGGPDTQYF

J: TRBJ1-5
V: TRBV6-1
CDR3: CASSDTGPLGAQHF